This T cell receptor beta chain was identified during a study of blood T cell repertoires in COVID-19. Across the whole study: PBMCs, B-cell-depleted T cells, or T cells provided the cDNA or gDNA that made up the material.

Profiling relied on immunoSEQ multiplex PCR, and the TCRdb table lists in-frame clones only, not all of them. The sample holds about 260,000 clones, around 86% seen once. The V end lost 6 bases, the J end lost 0 bases, and 18 bases lay between the germline ends. Germline lookup yields CDR1 MNHEY and CDR2 SVGEGT. This CDR3 comprises 18 residues. The TCR comes from a middle-aged woman who had recovered from COVID-19. V and J are TRBV6-2 or TRBV6-3 and TRBJ2-6; perhaps TRBD2 as D (5 bases). Sequenced input: peripheral blood. The CDR3 nucleotides read TGTGCCAGCAGCCCACGAACGGACTGGGACTCTGGGGCCAACGTCCTGACTTTC. It yields the protein CASSPRTDWDSGANVLTF.